Reported below is one TCR beta chain. Its target is unknown. At the time of sampling, donors were nominally healthy, though unrecorded immune exposures were likely. Trimming left V 2 bases short and J 6 bases short, with 11 bases between. The V gene's germline CDR1 is SGHDT and CDR2 YYEEEE. The CDR3 is 14 residues long. The PCR had 60 Vbeta and 13 Jbeta primers. The table came from immunoSEQ multiplex PCR; TCRdb's copy has only in-frame clones and leaves some out. The sample has hundreds of thousands of clones; 80% to 90% are singletons. The data were obtained in a study of cytomegalovirus exposure and HLA in healthy donors. General study findings and limits: TRBV6-2, TRBV6-3 and other indistinguishable V segments were excluded. Associated with HLA alleles at 0.05 false discovery rate in a later analysis were some 16,000 TCR beta sequences. Upon later analysis, HLA-associated TCR beta chains proved more clonally expanded than other, equally common chains.

This sequence originates from a woman aged 18-29 years in good health and CMV-seronegative. The rearrangement joins TRBV5-6 to TRBJ2-2; D possibly corresponds to TRBD1 (6 bases). Input material: PBMCs. The CDR3 nucleotides are TGTGCCAGCAGCTTACAGGGATTAGCCGGGGAGCTGTTTTTT. Residues: CASSLQGLAGELFF.